The 12 T cell receptor beta chains below come from one sample, sequenced in a study of cytomegalovirus exposure and HLA in healthy donors. Vbeta (60) and Jbeta (13) primers were used in the PCR. TCRdb's table, derived via immunoSEQ multiplex PCR, lists solely in-frame clones and lacks some. The sample shows about 160,000 clones, roughly four fifths of them seen only once. Sequencing input: PBMCs. Source of these receptors: a woman aged 45-65 years in good health and CMV-seropositive.

The chain has TRBV11-2 and TRBJ1-1; D gene ambiguous. CDR1 and CDR2 from the germline V gene are SGHAT and FQNNGV. The germline V and J ends were trimmed by 1 base and 1 base, with 10 bases remaining between them. This CDR3 has 15 amino acids. The DNA of the CDR3 is TGTGCCAGCAGCTTAGTTCTAGGAGGGAACACTGAAGCTTTCTTT. Translated, it gives CASSLVLGGNTEAFF. Based on the CDR3 plus reference TRBV11-2 and TRBJ1-1, the full variable domain is EAGVAQSPRYKIIEKRQSVAFWCNPISGHATLYWYQQILGQGPKLLIQFQNNGVVDDSQLPKDRFSAERLKGVDSTLKIQPAKLEDSAVYLCASSLVLGGNTEAFFGQGTRLTVV.

The chain couples TRBV13 to TRBJ2-1; weak D call: TRBD2 (5 bases). V was clipped by 5 bases and J by 4 bases, with 21 bases between them. Per the germline V gene, CDR1 is PRHDT and CDR2 is FYEKMQ (reference sequence). The CDR3 runs to 17 residues. The CDR3 region has the DNA TGTGCCAGCAGCCCTCCTGTCGGGCTTGGCGGGTACAATGAGCAGTTCTTC. It yields the protein CASSPPVGLGGYNEQFF.

The V and J genes are TRBV6-5 and TRBJ1-1; D may be TRBD1 (6 bases). Germline V gives CDR1 MNHEY, CDR2 SVGAGI. The CDR3 is made up of 15 amino acids. Between the trimmed V and J ends, which lost 2 bases and 6 bases, there was a span of 16 bases. In DNA, the CDR3 is TGTGCCAGCAGTTACCGGCGGTCAGGGGCGGCTGAAGCTTTCTTT. Its translation: CASSYRRSGAAEAFF.

J is TRBJ2-1 and V is TRBV5-1; the D gene is possibly TRBD1 (5 bases). Trimming cost V 3 bases and J 10 bases, with 11 bases left between them. This CDR3 has 12 amino acids. The germline V gene has CDR1 SGHRS and CDR2 YFSETQ. The CDR3, as DNA: TGCGCCAGCAGCTCCGTCTGGGGCGAGCAGTTCTTC. Translated, it gives CASSSVWGEQFF.

This sequence joins TRBV5-1 and TRBJ1-1; 7 bases fit TRBD1. The length of the CDR3 is 14 residues. V was pared by 4 bases and J by 7 bases, with 10 bases of the junction left unmatched. The germline gives CDR1 SGHRS, CDR2 YFSETQ. The CDR3 nucleotides are TGCGCCAGCAGCGAAAAGACAGGGCATGGTGAAGCTTTCTTT. Its translation: CASSEKTGHGEAFF.

Sample share makes this clone medium-sized. The gene calls are TRBV6-1 and TRBJ1-2, with TRBD1 as a possible D gene (5 bases). The length of the CDR3 is 13 residues. V was trimmed by 3 bases and J by 8 bases, leaving 13 bases between them. The germline V gene has CDR1 MNHNS and CDR2 SASEGT. The chain's CDR3 is CASSDQAGKGYTF. CDR3 DNA: TGTGCCAGCAGTGATCAGGCAGGGAAGGGCTACACCTTC.

CDR3 in amino acids: CASRKGHTEEKLFF. In nucleotides, the CDR3 is TGTGCCAGTAGGAAGGGACATACGGAAGAAAAACTGTTTTTT. The gene calls are TRBV19 and TRBJ1-4, with D tentatively TRBD1 (6 bases). Germline-derived CDR1 and CDR2 are LNHDA and SQIVND (reference sequence). With 6 bases removed from V and 8 bases from J, the gap between germline ends came to 16 bases. This CDR3 has 14 amino acids.

This rearrangement joins TRBV6-5 to TRBJ1-5; 9 positions agree with TRBD1. Germline V gene data show CDR1 as MNHEY and CDR2 as SVGAGI. CDR3 length equals 13 residues. Losses at the gene ends were 6 bases for V and 6 bases for J; bases not matched to a gene: 3. The CDR3 region has the DNA TGTGCCAGCAGACAGACAGGGGGTCAGCCCCAGCATTTT. As protein: CASRQTGGQPQHF.

A few counts support this clone. J is TRBJ2-5 and V is TRBV4-1; perhaps TRBD1 as D (6 bases). V was shortened by 4 bases and J by 2 bases, with 14 bases between the two germline ends. CDR1 and CDR2 from the germline V gene are MGHRA and YSYEKL. The CDR3 covers 15 residues. The CDR3 sequence: CASSRIIRGQETQYF. The CDR3 DNA follows: TGCGCCAGCAGCCGGATTATTAGGGGGCAAGAGACCCAGTACTTC.

The rearrangement links TRBV5-8 to TRBJ2-7; D perhaps matches TRBD2 (7 bases). The V gene lost 0 bases and the J gene lost 5 bases, with 12 bases spanning the gap. Germline CDR1 SGHTS, CDR2 YDEGEE. The CDR3 covers 14 residues. The chain's CDR3 is CASSLDGGRDEQYF. Here the CDR3 DNA reads TGTGCCAGCAGCTTGGACGGGGGGCGGGACGAGCAGTACTTC.

This chain uses TRBV19 with TRBJ1-4, with 10 bases identical to TRBD1. CDR3 length equals 17 residues. The V gene end was trimmed by 5 bases and the J gene end by 4 bases; junction bases not matched to a gene: 10. Germline V CDR1 and CDR2: LNHDA, SQIVND (reference sequence). The DNA for the CDR3 is TGTGCCAGTAGTCGGCGGGACAGGGGCGCCAATAATGAAAAACTGTTTTTT. Its translation is CASSRRDRGANNEKLFF.

V and J are TRBV5-1 and TRBJ1-4; D is perhaps TRBD1 (5 bases). V was trimmed by 2 bases and J by 4 bases, leaving 9 bases between them. CDR1 is SGHRS and CDR2 is YFSETQ in the germline V gene. This CDR3 comprises 14 residues. The CDR3 coding sequence is TGCGCCAGCAGCTTAAGTCAGGGTAATGAAAAACTGTTTTTT. Translated: CASSLSQGNEKLFF.